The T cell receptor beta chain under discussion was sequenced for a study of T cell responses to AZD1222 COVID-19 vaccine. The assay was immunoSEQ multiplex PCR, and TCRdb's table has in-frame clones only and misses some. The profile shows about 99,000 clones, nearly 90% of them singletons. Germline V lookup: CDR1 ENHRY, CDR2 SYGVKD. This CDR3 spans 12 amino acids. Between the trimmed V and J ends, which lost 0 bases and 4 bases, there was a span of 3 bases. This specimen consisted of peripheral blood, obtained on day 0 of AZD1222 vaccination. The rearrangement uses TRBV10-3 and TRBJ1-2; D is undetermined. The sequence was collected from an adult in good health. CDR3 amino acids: CAISESLYGYTF. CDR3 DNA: TGTGCCATCAGTGAGTCCCTCTATGGCTACACCTTC.